Listed here are 22 T cell receptor beta chains from one sample, sequenced in a study of CD8 T cells in Susac syndrome. The RNA, roughly 0.45 to 1 ug, was put through reverse transcription using random hexamers. TCRdb itself ran the immunoSEQ multiplex PCR reads through MiXCR, one entry per CDR3 protein. The sample lists some 260,000 distinct CDR3 sequences; around 93% were seen once. Specimen: CD4+ T cells from PBMCs. The origin of the receptors is a human donor with multiple sclerosis.

The chain is built from TRBV3-1 and TRBJ2-4; 9 bases fit TRBD1. Losses at the gene ends were 3 bases for V and 0 bases for J; bases not matched to a gene: 6. CDR1 is LGHDT and CDR2 is YNNKEL in the germline V gene (reference sequence). This CDR3 has 17 residues. The CDR3 spells CASSHQGTGLAKNIQYF. The CDR3 nucleotides read TGTGCCAGCAGCCATCAAGGGACAGGGCTAGCCAAAAACATTCAGTACTTC. Full variable domain (rest looked up from reference TRBV3-1 and TRBJ2-4): DTAVSQTPKYLVTQMGNDKSIKCEQNLGHDTMYWYKQDSKKFLKIMFSYNNKELIINETVPNRFSPKSPDKAHLNLHINSLELGDSAVYFCASSHQGTGLAKNIQYFGAGTRLSVL.

The chain links TRBV28 to TRBJ1-6; no firm D call. CDR1 MDHEN and CDR2 SYDVKM come from the germline V gene. This CDR3 spans 15 amino acids. V lost 8 bases and J lost 0, with 11 bases in between. CDR3 DNA: TGTGCCAGCCGGGCGGGGTTCTCCTATAATTCACCCCTCCACTTT. It codes for CASRAGFSYNSPLHF.

This sequence joins TRBV12-3 or TRBV12-4 and TRBJ1-1; D gene ambiguous. V lost 5 bases to trimming and J lost 5 bases, with 21 bases between them. CDR3 length equals 16 residues. Here the CDR3 DNA reads TGTGCCAGCAGTCCCGGGTGGCAGGCTCCTTGGACTGAAGCTTTCTTT. Amino acids: CASSPGWQAPWTEAFF.

The chain carries TRBV12-3 or TRBV12-4 and TRBJ2-1, with D hard to call. This CDR3 is built from 17 residues. The V end was cut by 5 bases, the J end by 0 bases, with 17 bases between. The CDR3 region has the DNA TGTGCCAGCAGTCCCGGTTGGCCTTTGGGCTCCTACAATGAGCAGTTCTTC. Amino acids: CASSPGWPLGSYNEQFF.

The rearrangement links TRBV18 to TRBJ2-3; the match to TRBD2 covers 7 bases. CDR1 and CDR2 (germline): KGHSH, LQKENI. The CDR3 runs 16 residues. After removal of 3 bases from V and 1 base from J, the junction contained 7 bases not matched to a gene. CDR3 loop: CASSPPAGVGTDTQYF. The CDR3 DNA reads TGTGCCAGCTCACCGCCGGCGGGGGTCGGCACAGATACGCAGTATTTT.

The rearrangement uses TRBV6-6 and TRBJ2-7; D is perhaps TRBD2 (5 bases). The CDR3 has 16 amino acids. Trimming removed 6 bases at V and 0 bases at J, with 18 bases between. The germline gives CDR1 MNHNY, CDR2 SVGAGI (reference sequence). CDR3 sequence reads: CASSTQGGLSSYEQYV. Here the CDR3 DNA reads TGTGCCAGCAGCACCCAAGGCGGGCTGAGCTCCTACGAGCAGTACGTC.

The chain is built from TRBV3-1 and TRBJ2-1, with 7 positions matching TRBD2. The CDR3 length is 13 residues. Trimming took 6 bases from V and 6 from J; bases not matched to a gene: 5. CDR1 and CDR2 (germline): LGHDT, YNNKEL (reference sequence). CDR3 in amino acids: CASSKLATNEQFF. The CDR3 nucleotides are TGTGCCAGCAGTAAACTAGCGACCAATGAGCAGTTCTTC.

The sample holds a few counts of this clonotype. CDR3 in DNA: TGCGCCAGCAGCCCCCCAGGTTGGCTAGACACCGGGGAGCTGTTTTTT. The encoded protein is CASSPPGWLDTGELFF. V and J are TRBV4-1 and TRBJ2-2; no clear D gene. Germline V lookup: CDR1 MGHRA, CDR2 YSYEKL. The length of the CDR3 is 16 residues. V gave up 4 bases and J gave up 3 bases, with 15 bases separating them.

The chain joins TRBV12-3 or TRBV12-4 to TRBJ1-1; 7 bases are a match to TRBD1. The CDR3 is 13 residues long. The ends lost 0 bases at V and 8 bases at J; junction bases unmatched: 3. Written as DNA, the CDR3 is TGTGCCAGCAGTTTAGCGACAGGGAGGGAAGCTTTCTTT. Its protein is CASSLATGREAFF.

This chain connects TRBV7-2 to TRBJ2-5, with D perhaps matching TRBD1 (5 bases). The germline V gene encodes CDR1 SGHTA and CDR2 FQGNSA. V was clipped by 1 base and J by 1 base, with 13 bases between them. The CDR3 extends over 16 amino acids. The CDR3 protein is CASSLGGHSIQETQYF. DNA of the CDR3: TGTGCCAGCAGCTTAGGGGGCCATAGCATCCAAGAGACCCAGTACTTC.

CDR3 sequence reads: CASSVDNRGRNTGELFF. In nucleotides, the CDR3 is TGTGCCAGCAGCGTCGACAACAGGGGGCGCAACACCGGGGAGCTGTTTTTT. The V and J genes are TRBV9 and TRBJ2-2; 9 nucleotides match TRBD1. V shed 2 bases and J 2 bases; nucleotides not matched to a gene: 7. The CDR3 sequence is 17 residues long. The germline CDR1 and CDR2 sequences are SGDLS and YYNGEE.

The chain recombines TRBV5-6 with TRBJ2-3; a weak D match, TRBD1 (5 bases). V lost 5 bases and J 3 bases, leaving 16 bases between the germline ends. This CDR3 region has 15 residues. In germline, CDR1 is SGHDT, CDR2 YYEEEE. The CDR3 DNA follows: TGTGCCAGCAGTCGCGGACAAGCAGTAACAGATACGCAGTATTTT. It codes for CASSRGQAVTDTQYF.

This chain links TRBV30 with TRBJ1-5; a weak D match, TRBD1 (6 bases). V was trimmed by 4 bases and J by 3 bases, leaving 13 bases between them. Germline loops: CDR1 GTSNPN, CDR2 SVGIG (reference sequence). The CDR3 contains 14 residues. The CDR3 reads CAWTPGQYNQPQHF. DNA of the CDR3: TGTGCCTGGACCCCTGGACAGTACAATCAGCCCCAGCATTTT.

This rearrangement joins TRBV3-1 to TRBJ1-5; tentative D call: TRBD1 (5 bases). This CDR3 spans 14 amino acids. Germline CDR1 reads LGHDT; CDR2 reads YNNKEL (reference sequence). V gave up 5 bases and J gave up 5 bases, with 13 bases separating them. In nucleotides, the CDR3 is TGTGCCAGCAGCTATGGGGGAATCTATCAGCCCCAGCATTTT. Translating it yields CASSYGGIYQPQHF.

The chain carries TRBV3-1 and TRBJ1-4, with D possibly being TRBD1 (5 bases). Germline CDR1 and CDR2: LGHDT and YNNKEL (reference sequence). The CDR3 totals 14 residues. Trimming cost V 4 bases and J 7 bases, with 13 bases left between them. The CDR3 sequence is CASSRTSRSEKLFF. CDR3 DNA: TGTGCCAGCAGCCGGACATCCAGGAGTGAAAAACTGTTTTTT.

The chain links TRBV29-1 to TRBJ2-5; a weak D match, TRBD2 (8 bases). CDR1 is SQVTM and CDR2 is ANQGSEA in the germline V gene. Trimming pared 0 bases from V and 4 bases from J, leaving 15 bases between. The CDR3 has 15 amino acids. DNA of the CDR3: TGCAGCGTTGAAGATCGGGAGGGGGCCGGAGAGACCCAGTACTTC. Translated, it gives CSVEDREGAGETQYF.

The rearrangement uses TRBV30 and TRBJ1-3; D gene uncertain. The V gene lost 2 bases and the J gene lost 0 bases, with 5 bases spanning the gap. The CDR3 is made up of 13 amino acids. The V gene's germline CDR1 is GTSNPN and CDR2 SVGIG (reference sequence). Here the CDR3 reads CAWSFSSGNTIYF. CDR3 bases: TGTGCCTGGAGTTTCAGCTCTGGAAACACCATATATTTT. Looking up the rest from reference TRBV30 and TRBJ1-3 gives the full variable domain: SQTIHQWPATLVQPVGSPLSLECTVEGTSNPNLYWYRQAAGRGLQLLFYSVGIGQISSEVPQNLSASRPQDRQFILSSKKLLLSDSGFYLCAWSFSSGNTIYFGEGSWLTVV.

The chain has TRBV20-1 and TRBJ2-4; 9 bases match TRBD1. The CDR3 has 15 residues. CDR1 is DFQATT, CDR2 SNEGSKA, per germline (reference sequence). The V segment lost 2 bases and the J segment 0 bases; nucleotides outside the gene matches: 2. This CDR3 is CSARWDRVAKNIQYF. In nucleotides, the CDR3 is TGCAGTGCTAGATGGGACAGGGTAGCCAAAAACATTCAGTACTTC.

The chain carries TRBV19 and TRBJ2-1; a weak D match, TRBD2 (7 bases). This CDR3 spans 13 amino acids. Deletions cut 3 bases from V and 9 bases from J, with 12 bases between. Germline V gene sequence: CDR1 LNHDA, CDR2 SQIVND (reference sequence). The CDR3 coding sequence is TGTGCCAGTAGTATCACAGGGAGGGGTGAGCAGTTCTTC. Amino acid sequence: CASSITGRGEQFF.

The chain has TRBV29-1 and TRBJ2-1, with 12 nucleotides matching TRBD2. The CDR3 loop spans 14 amino acids. Trimming removed 4 bases from V and 3 bases from J; junction bases left unmatched: 1. CDR1 SQVTM and CDR2 ANQGSEA come from the germline V gene. CDR3 loop: CSVGLAGVYNEQFF. CDR3 in DNA: TGCAGCGTTGGACTAGCGGGAGTCTACAATGAGCAGTTCTTC.

The CDR3 spells CASSRSISSPLHF. CDR3 sequence (DNA): TGTGCCAGCAGTCGTAGTATAAGTTCACCCCTCCACTTT. V gene TRBV2 combines with J gene TRBJ1-6; D gene unclear. The CDR3 contains 13 residues. Trimming cost V 5 bases and J 9 bases, with 11 bases left between them. CDR1 SNHLY and CDR2 FYNNEI come from the germline V gene.

This chain connects TRBV5-1 to TRBJ2-7, with TRBD1 matching 8 bases. The V gene's germline CDR1 is SGHRS and CDR2 YFSETQ. V was pared by 1 base and J by 5 bases, with 8 bases of the junction left unmatched. The CDR3 totals 15 residues. The CDR3: CASSLSGQGTDEQYF. CDR3 nucleotide sequence: TGCGCCAGCAGCTTGTCCGGACAGGGTACGGACGAGCAGTACTTC. The variable domain in full, completed from reference TRBV5-1 and TRBJ2-7, reads KAGVTQTPRYLIKTRGQQVTLSCSPISGHRSVSWYQQTPGQGLQFLFEYFSETQRNKGNFPGRFSGRQFSNSRSEMNVSTLELGDSALYLCASSLSGQGTDEQYFGPGTRLTVT.